Sequencing of this TCR beta chain was carried out in a study of cytotoxic CD8 clonotypes in ibrutinib-treated CLL. Study-level background: The study included 11 relapsed/refractory and around 16 treatment-naive patients; fewer than 18 had IGHV unmutated disease. Partial responders 24, complete 2; some 12 progressed and about 14 stayed in remission by median approximately 64 months. Study-level findings and limits: Clonality increased at ibrutinib response and stayed stable in sustained remission. At progression, however, it fell back toward baseline.

With regard to this clone: Its target is not known.

Libraries were prepared by immunoSEQ multiplex PCR; TCRdb keeps only in-frame clonotypes and omits some of them. This sample carries tens of thousands of clones, under 75% of them seen once, and the ten largest clones take roughly 13%. CDR3 length: 16 amino acids. Trimming left V 5 bases short and J 0 bases short, with 14 bases between. Per the germline V gene, CDR1 is SGHTA and CDR2 is FQGTGA. The clonotype originates from a human donor with chronic lymphocytic leukemia. The chain uses TRBV7-3 and TRBJ1-3; D possibly corresponds to TRBD1 (5 bases). The input for sequencing was PBMCs, taken after 12 months of ibrutinib treatment. The CDR3 loop reads CASSTGPITSGNTIYF. CDR3 nucleotides: TGTGCCAGCAGCACAGGACCGATAACCTCTGGAAACACCATATATTTT.